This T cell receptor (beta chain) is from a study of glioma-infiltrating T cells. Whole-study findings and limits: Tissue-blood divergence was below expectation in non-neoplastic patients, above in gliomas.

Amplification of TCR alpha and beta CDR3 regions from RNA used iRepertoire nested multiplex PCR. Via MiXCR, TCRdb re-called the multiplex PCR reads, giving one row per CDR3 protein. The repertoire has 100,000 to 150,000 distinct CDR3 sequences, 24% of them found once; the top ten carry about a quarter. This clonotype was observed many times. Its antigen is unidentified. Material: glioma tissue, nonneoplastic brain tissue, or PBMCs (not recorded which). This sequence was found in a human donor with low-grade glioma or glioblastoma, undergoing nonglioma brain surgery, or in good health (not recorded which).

CDR3 in DNA: TGTGCCAGCAGCTTGGGGACAGGCGCAGATACGCAGTATTTT. This gives the protein CASSLGTGADTQYF. V is TRBV7-2 and J is TRBJ2-3; 8 nucleotides match TRBD1. The germline CDR1 and CDR2 sequences are SGHTA and FQGNSA. The trim removed 3 bases at V and 4 bases at J, leaving 3 bases unmatched. This CDR3 contains 14 residues.